This TCR beta chain came from a study of blood T cell repertoires in COVID-19. Background on the study: Researchers got acute and convalescent COVID-19 samples from the United States, Italy and Spain. PBMCs, B-cell-depleted T cells, or T cells provided the cDNA or gDNA that made up the material.

Sequenced by immunoSEQ multiplex PCR; TCRdb stores in-frame clones only, minus some. The data hold approximately 86,000 clones, with 89% observed a single time. V lost 1 base and J lost 1, with 10 bases in between. Looked up from germline, CDR1 is SGHAT and CDR2 is FQNNGV. The CDR3 is 15 residues long. This TCR came from a man aged 50 to 60 with acute or convalescent COVID-19. This chain connects TRBV11-2 to TRBJ1-1; maybe TRBD1 (6 bases). Material: peripheral blood. The CDR3 coding sequence is TGTGCCAGCAGCTTAGGCCAGGGGCCGAACACTGAAGCTTTCTTT. This codes for CASSLGQGPNTEAFF.